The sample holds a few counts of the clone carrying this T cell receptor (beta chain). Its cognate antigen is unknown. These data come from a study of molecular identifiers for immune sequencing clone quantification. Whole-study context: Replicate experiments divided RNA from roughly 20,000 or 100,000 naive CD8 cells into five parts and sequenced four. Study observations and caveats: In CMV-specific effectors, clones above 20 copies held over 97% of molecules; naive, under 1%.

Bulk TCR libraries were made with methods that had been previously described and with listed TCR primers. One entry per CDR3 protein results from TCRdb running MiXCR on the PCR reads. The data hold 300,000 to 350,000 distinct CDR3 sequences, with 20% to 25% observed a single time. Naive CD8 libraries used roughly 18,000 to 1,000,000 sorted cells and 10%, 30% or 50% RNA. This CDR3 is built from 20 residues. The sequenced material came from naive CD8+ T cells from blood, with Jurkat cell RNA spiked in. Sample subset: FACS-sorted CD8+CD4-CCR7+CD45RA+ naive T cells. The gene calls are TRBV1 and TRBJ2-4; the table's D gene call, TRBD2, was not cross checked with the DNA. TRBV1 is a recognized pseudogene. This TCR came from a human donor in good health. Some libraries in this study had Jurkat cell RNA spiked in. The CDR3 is CTSSQGGLAGREGRPNIQYF. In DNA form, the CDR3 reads TGCACCAGCAGCCAAGGCGGACTAGCGGGACGGGAAGGACGGCCAAACATTCAGTACTTC.